The following is a TCR beta chain sequence with its context. Its antigen remains unidentified. No clone much larger than this one lies a single base away; base qualities are absent. The data originate from a study of cytomegalovirus exposure and HLA in healthy donors (dated by TCRdb to the late 2010s). Concerning the study at large: According to an earlier analysis of 550 to 750 of the donors, 200 million or so T cells yielded 100 million or so unique TCR beta sequences and around 300 Gb of sequence data. HLA typing included class I and class II loci at four-digit resolution. Of the roughly 400 genotyped donors, approximately 80% were placed in the genetic ancestry cluster associated with self-reported Caucasian donors. Among about 390 genotyped donors of the cohort, an average of around 240,000 unique TCR beta nucleotide sequences were sequenced per donor, 15% to 20% of them non-productive. To decide whether each TCR beta V gene segment behaved as functional or pseudogenic, an earlier analysis of fewer than 750 of the donors relied on high-throughput TCR beta sequencing. The aim of the study was to test whether cataloging public T cell receptors could identify signatures of past pathogen exposure. In the later analysis, no new phenotypic data were used to find candidate immune exposures; instead, reliance was placed on TCR beta sequences and their occurrence across donors. Approximately 300 gigabases of sequencing data and around 85 million unique TCR sequences made up an early release that covered 640 HLA-typed donors. The study combined high-throughput TCR immunosequencing, statistical association of individual TCRs with disease status, and machine learning to predict cytomegalovirus infection status. Typing coverage differed by locus: A, B, C, DRB1 and DQB1 were typed in about 629-630 donors, DQA1 in roughly 510, DPA1 in over 600, and DPB1 in 400 to 490. The study used immunosequencing to profile the T cell repertoires of approximately 650 subjects and linked those repertoires to cytomegalovirus serostatus. In a later genetic analysis, genome-wide SNP genotypes for 398 of the 666 donors were used, and that subset was treated as a discovery cohort. Donor age, sex, ethnicity and CMV serostatus were compiled together with the repertoire data. All discovery cohort repertoires had been generated using a single sequencing platform. In a later analysis, previously published TCR beta repertoires from fewer than 750 donors were re-analyzed and high-resolution HLA genotyping was added so that TCR occurrence patterns could be studied. In addition to the first cohort of 650 to 800 subjects, a separate validation cohort of 130 or so different subjects was used. Because of strong linkage in the cohort, five DR-DQ haplotypes were treated as single units for association and clustering.

Library preparation was by the immunoSEQ multiplex PCR assay. For the multiplex PCR, a mixture combining 60 forward primers for TCR Vbeta segments and 13 reverse primers for TCR Jbeta segments was used. The CDR3 region of rearranged TCR beta genes was amplified from genomic DNA by a multiplex PCR assay. Amplified TCR beta libraries were sequenced as 87-base-pair reads on the Illumina HiSeq System. As for how the authors treated the data: A later analysis counted about 76 million unique TCR beta chains across the 650 to 700 repertoires, and some 11 million of these chains were shared by at least two donors. Raw reads were error-corrected and collapsed into unique sequences by a nearest-neighbor algorithm in which closely related sequences were merged to remove PCR and sequencing errors. Alignment of CDR3 sequences to IMGT reference sequences was used to assign V, D and J gene segments. For a sequence to be retained, a match of at least six nucleotides to both a V gene segment and a J gene segment was required. A rearrangement counted as productive if the CDR3 had no stop codons and remained in frame with V and J, and every other rearrangement counted as non-productive. Following IMGT convention, CDR3 was defined as the stretch from the second conserved V-encoded cysteine to the conserved J-encoded phenylalanine. In an earlier analysis of roughly 610 of the donors, sequences lacking an unambiguous match to a single V gene segment were excluded. An earlier analysis of fewer than 750 of the donors classified V segments as functional when productive rearrangements were above 56.7% and as segregating when the standard deviation between donors was above 5%. A statistical classification framework was developed to diagnose cytomegalovirus status using the catalog of TCR beta chain sequences. In a later analysis, V and J genes were assigned by comparing TCR nucleotide sequences against IMGT/GENE-DB human TR gene sequences. In a later analysis, CDR3 sequences and most-parsimonious VDJ recombination scenarios were assigned using the TCRdist pipeline. In a later analysis, every TCR beta chain was defined by the combination of its CDR3 amino acid sequence and its V-gene family, and reads without a unique V-gene family were dropped. To address suspected cross-contamination and a sequencing artifact, a later analysis removed under 600 highly shared, low-generation-probability nucleotide sequences. For each public chain, a later analysis derived a clonal expansion index from normalized ranks of inferred template counts within each repertoire. Generation probabilities in a later analysis came from a VDJ recombination model fitted to out-of-frame rearrangements, and those results were checked against IGoR. A later analysis scored TCR-TCR, TCR-HLA and TCR-CMV co-occurrence with hypergeometric tests, applying a repertoire-size bias correction to TCR pairs. To estimate false discovery rates, a later analysis permuted the HLA or CMV assignments 20 times. In a later analysis, co-occurring TCRs were grouped with DBSCAN, and TCRdist sequence similarity was added when clustering was performed within HLA-allele-positive subsets. For co-occurrence clustering, repertoires with fewer than 30,000 or more than 120,000 public chains were excluded, along with roughly five repertoires with anomalous nucleotide sharing. In TCRdb, the immuneACCESS table is reduced to in-frame sequences with V and J assigned. These tables do not hold every clone; where another copy was compared, an unresolved V gene accounts for under half, and the others remain unexplained. V and J calls and clone size are copied from that table; D and trimming were computed from the DNA. The sample includes about 160,000 clones, with around 79% observed a single time. The ten most abundant clones make up around 0.97% of the sample.

Study-wide findings and limitations: In an earlier analysis of roughly 560 of the donors, most TCR beta V segments were observed in productive rearrangements about 87% or about 30% of the time, broadly matching IMGT annotations. The earlier analysis of approximately 560 of the donors excluded around 17 rarely observed V segments, including chromosome 9 orphons, because counts were too low. Three of the identified cytomegalovirus-associated TCR beta chains were confirmed in vitro to be specific for cytomegalovirus antigens. Strong co-occurrence of HLA alleles, especially DR and DQ, made assigning TCR associations to individual alleles difficult. Most TCR sequences were observed very rarely across donors, whereas some public TCRs were present in many individuals. In a later analysis, most CMV-associated TCR beta chains were found to appear HLA-restricted, with HLA associations seemingly driven largely by CMV exposure. For the cohort, immune exposure information was limited to CMV serostatus. The study gave a list of 150 to 200 TCR beta chains associated with cytomegalovirus. A further reported finding was that TCR beta sequences accurately predicted the HLA-A and HLA-B alleles for most subjects in the first cohort. The presence/absence analyses assumed that sequencing depth was roughly uniform across donors, and that assumption may not be true. In a later genetic analysis, a missense DCLRE1C variant was associated with V-gene and J-gene trimming of TCR beta chains, and the association was replicated in an independent cohort. In a later analysis, the rate of TCR association differed among HLA loci, with DRB1 alleles having the most associated TCRs and HLA-C alleles having the fewest. Because HLA typing was missing for some donors at each locus, association tests included only the typed subset. At a false discovery rate of 0.05, a later analysis linked some 18,000 TCR beta sequences to specific HLA alleles. Linkage disequilibrium might explain the correlated functional status among segregating V segments, but an unknown experimental factor could not be ruled out. The authors suggested that the approach could potentially be generalized to other disease states and immunological phenotypes. A cluster of highly shared sequence variants was judged likely to represent a technical artifact of the sequencing pipeline. Several of the top co-occurrence clusters appeared to be linked to parvovirus B19, influenza, CMV and Epstein-Barr virus, according to a later analysis. Only TCR beta chains were sequenced in this cohort, and the absence of alpha or paired-chain data limited detectable features. Cytomegalovirus status was reported to be diagnosed by the classifier with high specificity and sensitivity in both the original and validation cohorts. In a later analysis, HLA-associated TCR beta chains showed more clonal expansion and lower generation probabilities than non-associated chains that were equally common. A later genetic analysis reported fewer N-insertions in productive TCRs among donors in an Asian-associated ancestry cluster than the approximately 700-donor mean.

The cohort comprised around 700 healthy bone marrow donors. At the time of sampling, every cohort member was nominally healthy, though immune exposures that went unrecorded were likely present. The donor tested CMV seropositive, placing the donor among the 310 or so seropositive members of the cohort. A peripheral blood sample was collected from each donor, and TCR beta sequencing was performed on peripheral blood mononuclear cells. The Qiagen DNeasy Blood Extraction Kit was used to extract genomic DNA from the blood cell samples. The source material was PBMCs. The receptor's source is a woman aged 45-60 years in good health and CMV-seropositive.

The bases read TGTGCCAGCAGCTTGACCCAGGGGGTTATCTATGAGCAGTTCTTC. This translates into CASSLTQGVIYEQFF. The rearrangement joined TRBV5-6 to TRBJ2-1; TRBD1 agrees with 7 junctional bases. CDR1 SGHDT and CDR2 YYEEEE were looked up in the germline V gene. CDR3 length: 15 amino acids, cysteine to phenylalanine. CDR3 DNA is the only sequence kept; it has 45 bases, read in frame from the first base. The junction shows trimming of 1 base on V and 8 bases on J, and the gene matches do not reach 9 bases of it.